This TCR beta chain is from a study of blood T cells in healthy people across ages. Turning to the study itself: T cells yielded about one barcoded beta molecule per two cells through template switching.

General study points: It was the long-lived donors that had more naive CD4+ cells and higher diversity than aged donors.

To note about this clonotype: What it binds is not known.

This CDR3 has 15 residues. Trimming at V came to 8 bases and at J to 8 bases, leaving 13 bases not matched to a gene. Germline V gene lookup returns CDR1 DFQATT and CDR2 SNEGSKA (reference sequence). A second PCR of about 6 to 11 cycles used a sample-barcoded 5' primer and a J-beta primer mix. TCRdb re-analysed the 5' RACE reads in MiXCR, keeping a single row per CDR3 protein. The sample has about 900,000 distinct CDR3 sequences; around 49% are singletons. Source material: blood. The genes are TRBV20-1 and TRBJ2-1; the match to TRBD1 covers 12 bases. The clonotype was recovered from a man in his thirties or forties in good health. The CDR3 region is CSLTGTGGNAYEQFF. CDR3 DNA: TGCAGTTTAACCGGGACAGGGGGCAACGCCTATGAGCAGTTCTTC.